The 2 T cell receptor beta chains given below trace back to one sample, sequenced in a study of cytomegalovirus exposure and HLA in healthy donors. The PCR made use of 60 Vbeta and 13 Jbeta primers. Measured with immunoSEQ multiplex PCR; TCRdb has only the in-frame clones, and not every one. The data contain approximately 130,000 clones, approximately 87% of them seen just once; the ten biggest clones take up about 1.5%. Sequencing was carried out using PBMCs. The receptors originated from a man aged 35-49 years in good health and CMV-seronegative.

This clone was observed once. This rearrangement joins TRBV7-3 to TRBJ2-7; 9 bases align to TRBD2. CDR1 SGHTA and CDR2 FQGTGA come from the germline V gene. This CDR3 is 15 amino acids long. With V trimmed by 1 base and J by 3 bases, 4 bases remained unmatched. The CDR3 is CASSLIAGANYEQYF. The DNA for the CDR3 is TGTGCCAGCAGCTTAATAGCGGGAGCTAACTACGAGCAGTACTTC.

The chain links TRBV9 to TRBJ2-1, with D possibly TRBD1 on 5 matching bases. CDR1 and CDR2 from the germline V gene are SGDLS and YYNGEE. The CDR3 has 14 amino acids. V lost 5 bases, J lost 6 bases, and 15 bases lay in between. Written as DNA, the CDR3 is TGTGCCAGCAGTGATGGGGCTGCCGCCAATGAGCAGTTCTTC. Amino acid sequence: CASSDGAAANEQFF.